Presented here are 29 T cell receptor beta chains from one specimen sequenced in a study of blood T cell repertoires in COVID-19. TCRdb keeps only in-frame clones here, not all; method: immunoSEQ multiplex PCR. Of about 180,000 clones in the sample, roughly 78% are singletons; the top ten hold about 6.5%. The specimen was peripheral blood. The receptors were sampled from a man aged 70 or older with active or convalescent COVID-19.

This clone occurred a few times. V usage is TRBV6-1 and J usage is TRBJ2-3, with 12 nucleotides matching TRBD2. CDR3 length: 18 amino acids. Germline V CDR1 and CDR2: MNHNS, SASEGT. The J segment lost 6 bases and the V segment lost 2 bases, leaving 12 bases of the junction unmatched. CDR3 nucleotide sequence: TGTGCCAGCAGTGAACGACCAGGTCTAGCGGGAGGGACTGATACGCAGTATTTT. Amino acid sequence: CASSERPGLAGGTDTQYF.

The CDR3 loop reads CATRGTGELFF. CDR3 bases: TGTGCCACCCGGGGTACCGGGGAGCTGTTTTTT. The V and J genes are TRBV10-3 and TRBJ2-2, with a weak D call TRBD2 (5 bases). Between the trimmed V and J ends, which lost 10 bases and 5 bases, there was a span of 8 bases. This CDR3 is 11 amino acids long. Germline V gene data show CDR1 as ENHRY and CDR2 as SYGVKD.

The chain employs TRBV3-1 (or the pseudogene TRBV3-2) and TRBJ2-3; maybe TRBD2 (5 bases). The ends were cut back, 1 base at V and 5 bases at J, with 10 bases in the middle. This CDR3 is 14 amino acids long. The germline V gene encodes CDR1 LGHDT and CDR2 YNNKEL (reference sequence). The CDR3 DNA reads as TGTGCCAGCAGCCAAGCCCGAGAGGGAGATACGCAGTATTTT. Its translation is CASSQAREGDTQYF.

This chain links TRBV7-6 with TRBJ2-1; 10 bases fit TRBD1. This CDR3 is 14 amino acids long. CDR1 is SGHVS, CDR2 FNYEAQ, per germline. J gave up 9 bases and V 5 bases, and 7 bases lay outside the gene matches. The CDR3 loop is CASSLRGQGTEQFF. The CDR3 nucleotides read TGTGCCAGCAGCCTAAGGGGACAGGGGACTGAGCAGTTCTTC.

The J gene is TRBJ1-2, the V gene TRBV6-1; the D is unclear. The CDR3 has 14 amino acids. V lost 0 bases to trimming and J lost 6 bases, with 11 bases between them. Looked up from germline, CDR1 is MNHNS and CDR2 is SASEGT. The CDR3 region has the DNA TGTGCCAGCAGTGAAGCGAGGCAGATAGATGGCTACACCTTC. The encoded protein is CASSEARQIDGYTF.

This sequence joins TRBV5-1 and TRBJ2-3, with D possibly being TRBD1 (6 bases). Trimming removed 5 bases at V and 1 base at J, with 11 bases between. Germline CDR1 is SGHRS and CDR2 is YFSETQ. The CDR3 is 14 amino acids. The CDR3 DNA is TGCGCCAGCAGAGCAGGGGCGGGCACAGATACGCAGTATTTT. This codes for CASRAGAGTDTQYF.

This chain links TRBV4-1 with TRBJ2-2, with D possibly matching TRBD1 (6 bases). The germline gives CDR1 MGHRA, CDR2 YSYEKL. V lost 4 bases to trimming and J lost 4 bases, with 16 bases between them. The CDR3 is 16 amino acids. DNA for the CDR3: TGCGCCAGCAGCCCCCAACGCCGAGGGGGCACCGGGGAGCTGTTTTTT. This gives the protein CASSPQRRGGTGELFF.

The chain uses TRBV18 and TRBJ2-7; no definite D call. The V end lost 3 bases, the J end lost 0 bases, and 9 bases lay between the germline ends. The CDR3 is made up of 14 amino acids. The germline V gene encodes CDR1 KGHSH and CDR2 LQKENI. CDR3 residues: CASSPVGHSYEQYF. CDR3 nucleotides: TGTGCCAGCTCACCCGTCGGTCACTCCTACGAGCAGTACTTC. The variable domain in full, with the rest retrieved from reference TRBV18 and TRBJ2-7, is NAGVMQNPRHLVRRRGQEARLRCSPMKGHSHVYWYRQLPEEGLKFMVYLQKENIIDESGMPKERFSAEFPKEGPSILRIQQVVRGDSAAYFCASSPVGHSYEQYFGPGTRLTVT.

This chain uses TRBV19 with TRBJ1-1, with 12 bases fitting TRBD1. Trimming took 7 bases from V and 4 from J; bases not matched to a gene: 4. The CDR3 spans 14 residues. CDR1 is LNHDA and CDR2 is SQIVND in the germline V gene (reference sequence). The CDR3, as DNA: TGTGCCAGTACCGGGACAGGGGGCGTCACTGAAGCTTTCTTT. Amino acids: CASTGTGGVTEAFF.

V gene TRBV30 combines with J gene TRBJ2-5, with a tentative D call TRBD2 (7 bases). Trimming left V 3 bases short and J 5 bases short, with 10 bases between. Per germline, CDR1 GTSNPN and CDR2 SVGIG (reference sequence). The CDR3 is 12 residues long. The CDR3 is CAWRGGPETQYF. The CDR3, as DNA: TGTGCCTGGAGGGGGGGGCCGGAGACCCAGTACTTC.

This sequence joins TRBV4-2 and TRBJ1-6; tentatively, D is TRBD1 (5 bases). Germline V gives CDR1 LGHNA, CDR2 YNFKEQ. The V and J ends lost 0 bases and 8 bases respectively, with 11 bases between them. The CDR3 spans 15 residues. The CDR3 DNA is TGTGCCAGCAGCCAAGATGGTTCAGGGCATTCACCCCTCCACTTT. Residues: CASSQDGSGHSPLHF.

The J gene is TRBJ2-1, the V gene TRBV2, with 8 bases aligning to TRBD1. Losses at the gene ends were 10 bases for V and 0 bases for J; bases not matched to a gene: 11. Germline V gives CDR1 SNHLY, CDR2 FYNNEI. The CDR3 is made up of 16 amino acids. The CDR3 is CAIYRGARSSYNEQFF. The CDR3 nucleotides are TGTGCCATTTACAGGGGGGCGCGTAGCTCCTACAATGAGCAGTTCTTC.

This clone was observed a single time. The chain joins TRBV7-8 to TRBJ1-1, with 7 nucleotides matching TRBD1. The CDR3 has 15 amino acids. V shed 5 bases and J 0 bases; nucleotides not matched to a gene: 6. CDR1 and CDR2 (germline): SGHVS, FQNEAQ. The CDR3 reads CASSRRQGMNTEAFF. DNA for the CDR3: TGTGCCAGCAGCAGACGACAGGGAATGAACACTGAAGCTTTCTTT.

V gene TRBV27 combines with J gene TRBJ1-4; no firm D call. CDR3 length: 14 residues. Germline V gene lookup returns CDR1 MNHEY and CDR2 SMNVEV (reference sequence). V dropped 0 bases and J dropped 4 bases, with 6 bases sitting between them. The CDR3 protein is CASSLSGFNEKLFF. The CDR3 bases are TGTGCCAGCAGTTTATCGGGCTTTAATGAAAAACTGTTTTTT.

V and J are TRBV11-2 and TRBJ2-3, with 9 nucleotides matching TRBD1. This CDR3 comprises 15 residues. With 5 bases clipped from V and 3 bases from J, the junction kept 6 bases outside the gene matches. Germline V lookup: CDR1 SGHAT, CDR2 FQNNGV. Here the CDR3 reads CASSQDRGATDTQYF. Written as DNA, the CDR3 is TGTGCCAGCAGCCAAGACAGGGGGGCGACAGATACGCAGTATTTT.

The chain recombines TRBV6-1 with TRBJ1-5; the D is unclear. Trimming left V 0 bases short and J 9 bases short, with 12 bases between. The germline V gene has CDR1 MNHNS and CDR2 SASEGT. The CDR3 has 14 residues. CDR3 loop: CASSEAGGLRPQHF. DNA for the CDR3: TGTGCCAGCAGTGAAGCGGGAGGGTTGAGGCCCCAGCATTTT.

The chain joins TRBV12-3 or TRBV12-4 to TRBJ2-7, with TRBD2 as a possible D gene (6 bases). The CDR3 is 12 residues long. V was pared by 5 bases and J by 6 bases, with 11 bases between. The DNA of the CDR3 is TGTGCCAGCAGTCCGCGCGGGGTCGAGCAGTACTTC. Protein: CASSPRGVEQYF.

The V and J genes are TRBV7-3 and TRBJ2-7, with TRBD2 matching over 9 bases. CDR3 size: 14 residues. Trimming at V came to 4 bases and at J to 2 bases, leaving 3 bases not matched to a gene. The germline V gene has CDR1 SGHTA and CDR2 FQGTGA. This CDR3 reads CASSSSGNAYEQYF. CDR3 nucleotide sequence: TGTGCCAGCAGCTCTAGCGGGAACGCCTACGAGCAGTACTTC. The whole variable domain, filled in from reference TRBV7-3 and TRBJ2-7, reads GAGVSQTPSNKVTEKGKYVELRCDPISGHTALYWYRQSLGQGPEFLIYFQGTGAADDSGLPNDRFFAVRPEGSVSTLKIQRTERGDSAVYLCASSSSGNAYEQYFGPGTRLTVT.

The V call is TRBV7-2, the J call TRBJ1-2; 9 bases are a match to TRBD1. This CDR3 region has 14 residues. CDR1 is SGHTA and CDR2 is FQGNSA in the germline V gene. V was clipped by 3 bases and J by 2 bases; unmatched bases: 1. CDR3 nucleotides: TGTGCCAGCAGCTTCGGGACAGGGAACTATGGCTACACCTTC. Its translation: CASSFGTGNYGYTF.

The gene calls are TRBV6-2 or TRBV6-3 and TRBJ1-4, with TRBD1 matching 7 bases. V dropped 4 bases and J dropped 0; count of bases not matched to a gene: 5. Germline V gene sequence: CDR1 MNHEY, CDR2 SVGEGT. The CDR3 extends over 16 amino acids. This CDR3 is CASSSGTVATNEKLFF. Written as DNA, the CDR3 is TGTGCCAGCAGTTCCGGGACAGTTGCAACTAATGAAAAACTGTTTTTT.

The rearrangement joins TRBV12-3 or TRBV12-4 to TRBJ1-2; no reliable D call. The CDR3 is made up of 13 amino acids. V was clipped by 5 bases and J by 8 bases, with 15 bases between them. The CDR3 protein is CASSLLRHRGYTF. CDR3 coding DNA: TGTGCCAGCAGTCTCCTCAGACACCGGGGCTACACCTTC.

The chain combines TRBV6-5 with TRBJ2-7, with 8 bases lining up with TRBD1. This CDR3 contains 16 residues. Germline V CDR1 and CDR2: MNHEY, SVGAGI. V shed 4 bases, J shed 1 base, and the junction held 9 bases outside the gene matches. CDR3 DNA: TGTGCCAGCAGTTTAAGGGGTGACAGGGGATCCTACGAGCAGTACTTC. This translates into CASSLRGDRGSYEQYF.

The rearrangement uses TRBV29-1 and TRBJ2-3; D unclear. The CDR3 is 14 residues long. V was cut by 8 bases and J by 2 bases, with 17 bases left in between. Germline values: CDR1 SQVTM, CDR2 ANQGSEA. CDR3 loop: CSCYGSTYTDTQYF. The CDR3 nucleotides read TGCAGCTGCTACGGATCGACTTACACAGATACGCAGTATTTT.

CDR3 residues: CASITNGGFGYGYTF. The CDR3 DNA is TGTGCCAGCATTACAAACGGGGGATTCGGCTATGGCTACACCTTC. The chain combines TRBV6-5 with TRBJ1-2; a weak D match, TRBD1 (5 bases). V was clipped by 7 bases and J by 4 bases, with 19 bases between them. The V gene's germline CDR1 is MNHEY and CDR2 SVGAGI. This CDR3 region has 15 residues.

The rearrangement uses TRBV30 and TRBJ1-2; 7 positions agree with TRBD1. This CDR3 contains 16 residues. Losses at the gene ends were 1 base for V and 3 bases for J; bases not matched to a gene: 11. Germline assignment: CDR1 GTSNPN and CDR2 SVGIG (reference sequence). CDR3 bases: TGTGCCTGGAGTGATGGATCGGCAGGGGGATACTATGGCTACACCTTC. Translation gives CAWSDGSAGGYYGYTF.

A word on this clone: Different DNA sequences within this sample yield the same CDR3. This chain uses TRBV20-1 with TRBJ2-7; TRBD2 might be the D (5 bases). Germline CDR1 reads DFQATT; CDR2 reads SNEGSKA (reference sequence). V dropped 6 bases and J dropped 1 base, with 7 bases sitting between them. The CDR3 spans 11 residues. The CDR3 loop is CSARDSYEQYF. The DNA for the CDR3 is TGCAGTGCGAGGGATTCCTACGAGCAGTACTTC.

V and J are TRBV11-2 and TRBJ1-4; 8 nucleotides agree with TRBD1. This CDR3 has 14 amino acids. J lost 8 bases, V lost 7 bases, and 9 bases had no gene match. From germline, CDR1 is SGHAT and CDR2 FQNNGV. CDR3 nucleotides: TGTGCCAGCACCTTTCAGGGGGCAGAGGAAAAACTGTTTTTT. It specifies CASTFQGAEEKLFF. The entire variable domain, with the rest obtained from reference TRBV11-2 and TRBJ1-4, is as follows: EAGVAQSPRYKIIEKRQSVAFWCNPISGHATLYWYQQILGQGPKLLIQFQNNGVVDDSQLPKDRFSAERLKGVDSTLKIQPAKLEDSAVYLCASTFQGAEEKLFFGSGTQLSVL.

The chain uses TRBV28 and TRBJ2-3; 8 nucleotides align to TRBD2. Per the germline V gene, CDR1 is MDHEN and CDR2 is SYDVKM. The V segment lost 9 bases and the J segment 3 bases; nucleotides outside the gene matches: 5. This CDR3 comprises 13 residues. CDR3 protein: CASHIAGTDTQYF. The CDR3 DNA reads TGTGCCAGTCATATAGCGGGAACAGATACGCAGTATTTT.

Here the CDR3 DNA reads TGTGCCACCTCAGGGGTCCGCACAGATACGCAGTATTTT. It yields the protein CATSGVRTDTQYF. The chain has TRBV24-1 and TRBJ2-3; possible D gene TRBD1, 6 bases. Trimming removed 9 bases from V and 1 base from J, with 10 bases in between. Germline V gene sequence: CDR1 KGHDR, CDR2 SFDVKD. The CDR3 contains 13 residues.